This TCR beta chain was captured in a study of cytomegalovirus exposure and HLA in healthy donors (TCRdb year 2017). For context, the study as a whole: An earlier analysis of about 560 of the donors reported 276 Gb of sequence data and some 110 million unique TCR beta sequences obtained from 150 million to 200 million T cells. An early release covering roughly 600 HLA-typed donors comprised about 300 gigabases of sequencing data and approximately 85 million unique TCR sequences. Among the roughly 400 genotyped donors, around 79% belonged to the genetic ancestry cluster associated with self-reported Caucasian donors. The study was designed to test whether signatures of past pathogen exposure could be identified by cataloging public T cell receptors. Using immunosequencing, the study profiled T cell repertoires from 500 to 800 subjects and related those repertoires to cytomegalovirus serostatus. A separate validation cohort of roughly 110 different subjects was used in addition to the 666-subject first cohort. The study combined high-throughput TCR immunosequencing, statistical association of individual TCRs with disease status, and machine learning to predict cytomegalovirus infection status. A later analysis re-analyzed previously published TCR beta repertoires from 666 donors and added high-resolution HLA genotyping to study TCR occurrence patterns. In the later analysis, no new phenotypic data were used to find candidate immune exposures; instead, reliance was placed on TCR beta sequences and their occurrence across donors. An earlier analysis of several hundred of the donors used high-throughput TCR beta sequencing to judge whether each TCR beta V gene segment behaved as functional or pseudogenic. Donor age, sex, ethnicity and CMV serostatus were collected together with the repertoire data. A later genetic analysis used genome-wide SNP genotypes for 398 of the 666 donors, treating that subset as a discovery cohort. All discovery cohort repertoires had been generated on a single sequencing platform. HLA typing covered class I and class II loci at four-digit resolution. Typing coverage differed by locus: A, B, C, DRB1 and DQB1 were typed in about 620-640 donors, DQA1 in about 510, DPA1 in approximately 610, and DPB1 in 450 to 480. Roughly five DR-DQ haplotypes were handled as single units for association and clustering, since linkage in the cohort was strong. Among around 400 genotyped donors of the cohort, an average of about 220,000 unique TCR beta nucleotide sequences was sequenced per donor, of which 15% to 20% were non-productive. General findings and caveats noted by the study authors: Specific HLA alleles were associated with 16,951 TCR beta sequences at a false discovery rate of 0.05 in a later analysis. The 87-base-pair reads could not distinguish some IMGT-functional V segments, including TRBV6-2 and TRBV6-3, so those segments were excluded. The cohort was sequenced for TCR beta chains only, and without alpha or paired-chain data the features that could be detected were limited. A few of the identified cytomegalovirus-associated TCR beta chains were confirmed in vitro to be specific for cytomegalovirus antigens. A later analysis found that TCR association rates varied across HLA loci, with DRB1 alleles showing the most associated TCRs and HLA-C alleles the fewest. Compared with the roughly 720-donor mean, donors in an Asian-associated ancestry cluster had fewer N-insertions in productive TCRs, according to a later genetic analysis. A cluster of highly shared sequence variants was judged likely to be a technical artifact of the sequencing pipeline. Strong co-occurrence of HLA alleles, especially DR and DQ, made assigning TCR associations to individual alleles difficult. The classifier was reported to diagnose cytomegalovirus status with high specificity and sensitivity in both the original cohort and the validation cohort. Broadly in line with IMGT annotations, most TCR beta V segments showed up in productive rearrangements about 87% or about 30% of the time in an earlier analysis of roughly 590 of the donors. In a later analysis, most CMV-associated TCR beta chains were found to appear HLA-restricted, with HLA associations seemingly driven largely by CMV exposure. CMV serostatus was the only immune exposure information available for the cohort. A later analysis reported that several top co-occurrence clusters appeared linked to parvovirus B19, influenza, CMV and Epstein-Barr virus. A later genetic analysis associated a missense DCLRE1C variant with V-gene and J-gene trimming of TCR beta chains, and an independent cohort replicated the association. Most TCR sequences were observed very rarely across donors, whereas some public TCRs were present in many individuals. The authors suggested that the approach could potentially be generalized to other disease states and immunological phenotypes. Linkage disequilibrium might explain the correlated functional status among segregating V segments, but an unknown experimental factor could not be excluded. Because counts were too low, more than 15 rarely observed V segments, including chromosome 9 orphons, were excluded from the earlier analysis of around 640 of the donors. Because some donors lacked HLA typing at each locus, the association tests relied only on the typed subset. The presence/absence analyses assumed that sequencing depth was roughly uniform across donors, and that assumption may not be true. A total of 150 or so TCR beta chains were listed by the study as associated with cytomegalovirus. Compared with equally common non-associated chains, HLA-associated TCR beta chains in a later analysis were more clonally expanded and had lower generation probabilities. A further reported finding was that TCR beta sequences accurately predicted the HLA-A and HLA-B alleles for most subjects in the first cohort.

The cohort consisted of 600 to 750 healthy bone marrow donors. At the time of sampling, all cohort members were nominally healthy, though unrecorded immune exposures were likely present. The donor was CMV seropositive and belonged to the group of 270 or so seropositive cohort members. Each donor provided a peripheral blood sample, and peripheral blood mononuclear cells were used for TCR beta sequencing. Genomic DNA was extracted from the blood cell samples with the Qiagen DNeasy Blood Extraction Kit. Taken from the germline V gene, the CDR1 and CDR2 loops are SGHVS and FQNEAQ. The CDR3 sequence holds 15 residues, the cysteine and phenylalanine included. Only the CDR3 DNA is retained, 45 bases long and in frame from the first base. Trimming removed 1 base from V and 4 bases from J; the gene matches leave 3 bases unexplained. Details on this clone: Its specific antigen is unknown. No base quality values were provided; no much bigger clone lies one nucleotide off.

Library preparation was by the immunoSEQ multiplex PCR assay. A mixture of 60 forward primers for TCR Vbeta segments and 13 reverse primers for TCR Jbeta segments was used in the multiplex PCR. A multiplex PCR assay on genomic DNA amplified the CDR3 region of rearranged TCR beta genes. On the Illumina HiSeq System, the amplified TCR beta libraries were sequenced as 87-base-pair reads. Per the source publication's procedure: Across the 640 or so repertoires, a later analysis counted around 80 million unique TCR beta chains, approximately 12 million of which were shared by at least two donors. A nearest-neighbor algorithm error-corrected the raw reads and collapsed the reads into unique sequences, merging closely related sequences to remove PCR and sequencing errors. V, D and J gene segments were assigned by aligning CDR3 sequences to IMGT reference sequences. For a sequence to be retained, a match of at least six nucleotides to both a V gene segment and a J gene segment was required. A rearrangement counted as productive if the CDR3 had no stop codons and remained in frame with V and J, and every other rearrangement counted as non-productive. CDR3 was defined according to IMGT convention as the region running from the second conserved V-encoded cysteine to the conserved J-encoded phenylalanine. The earlier analysis of a few hundred of the donors excluded any sequence lacking an unambiguous match to a single V gene segment. In an earlier analysis of about 590 of the donors, a V segment was called functional when productive rearrangements were above 56.7%, and segregating when the standard deviation between donors exceeded 5%. A statistical classification framework was built to diagnose cytomegalovirus status from the catalog of TCR beta chain sequences. A later analysis assigned V and J genes by comparing TCR nucleotide sequences with IMGT/GENE-DB human TR gene sequences. The TCRdist pipeline was used in a later analysis to assign CDR3 sequences and most-parsimonious VDJ recombination scenarios. In a later analysis, each TCR beta chain was defined by its CDR3 amino acid sequence together with its V-gene family, and reads without a unique V-gene family were excluded. To address suspected cross-contamination and a sequencing artifact, a later analysis removed 592 highly shared, low-generation-probability nucleotide sequences. In a later analysis, a clonal expansion index was calculated for each public chain from normalized within-repertoire ranks of inferred template counts. A later analysis computed generation probabilities with a VDJ recombination model fitted to out-of-frame rearrangements, and checked the results against IGoR. Hypergeometric tests were used in a later analysis to score TCR-TCR, TCR-HLA and TCR-CMV co-occurrence, with a repertoire-size bias correction applied to the TCR pairs. A later analysis estimated false discovery rates by permuting HLA or CMV assignments 20 times. A later analysis grouped co-occurring TCRs with DBSCAN, adding TCRdist sequence similarity when clustering within HLA-allele-positive subsets. Repertoires with fewer than 30,000 or more than 120,000 public chains were left out of co-occurrence clustering, as were five repertoires with anomalous nucleotide sharing. TCRdb obtained this table from immuneACCESS and retained in-frame rearrangements with V and J assigned. These tables miss some clones; where compared with another copy, unresolved V genes account for less than half of the shortfall, and the remainder is unexplained. V and J calls and clone size follow that table, whereas D and trimming were derived from the DNA. The table for this sample lists 75,000 to 100,000 clones; around three quarters of them were counted only once. The top ten clonotypes cover 16% of the sample.

The sequenced sample consisted of PBMCs. Recombination linked TRBV7-8 to TRBJ2-7, with 11 junctional bases fitting TRBD1. The TCR originated in a man between 60 and 75 years old in good health and CMV-seropositive. The sequence in DNA is TGTGCCAGCAGCTTAGGGGACAGGGGGGTGTACGAGCAGTACTTC. Protein translation: CASSLGDRGVYEQYF.